The clone carrying this T cell receptor (beta chain) was seen only once. These data originate in a study of control samples from healthy donors and cancer patients. Some clones are missing from TCRdb's copy, which holds only in-frame ones; the method was immunoSEQ multiplex PCR. This sample has approximately 190,000 clones, with about 90% found just once. The CDR3 runs 14 residues. V lost 2 bases and J lost 10; bases outside the gene matches: 6. CDR1 MNHEY and CDR2 SVGEGT come from the germline V gene. The chain links TRBV6-2 or TRBV6-3 to TRBJ2-1; 9 bases fit TRBD2. The clonotype was recovered from a man aged 30 to 45 in good health. Sequenced material: blood. The CDR3 DNA sequence: TGTGCCAGCAGTTACGCGGGGGGGCCGAGGGAGCAGTTCTTC. Encoded protein: CASSYAGGPREQFF.